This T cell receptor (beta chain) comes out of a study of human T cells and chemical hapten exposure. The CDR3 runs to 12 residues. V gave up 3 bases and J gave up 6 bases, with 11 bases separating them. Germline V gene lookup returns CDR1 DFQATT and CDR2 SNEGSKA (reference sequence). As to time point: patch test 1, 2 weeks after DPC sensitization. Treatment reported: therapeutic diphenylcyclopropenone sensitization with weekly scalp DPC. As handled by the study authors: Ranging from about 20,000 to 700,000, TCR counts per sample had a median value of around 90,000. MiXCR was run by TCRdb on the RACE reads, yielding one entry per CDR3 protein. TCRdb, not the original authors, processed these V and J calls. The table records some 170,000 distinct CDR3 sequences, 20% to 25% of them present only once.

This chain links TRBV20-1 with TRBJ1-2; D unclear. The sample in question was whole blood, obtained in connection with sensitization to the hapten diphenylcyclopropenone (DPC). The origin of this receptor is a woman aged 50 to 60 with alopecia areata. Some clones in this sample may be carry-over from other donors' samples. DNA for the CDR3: TGCAGTGCTAGTTATGTATGGGATGGCTACACCTTC. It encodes CSASYVWDGYTF.